One sample yielded the 17 T cell receptor beta chains listed below, sequenced in a study of regulatory T cells in long-lasting Graves disease. Specified time point: newly diagnosed GD, antithyroid drugs for less than 3 months. Construction of the TCR library relied on RNA isolated from PBMCs. In building TCR beta libraries, iRepertoire HTBI primers were used together with Arm-PCR of CDR3 regions. One entry per CDR3 protein results from TCRdb running MiXCR on the multiplex PCR reads. This table has hundreds of thousands of distinct CDR3 sequences, roughly 15% appearing once. Sequencing was performed on peripheral blood mononuclear cells (PBMCs), taken at new diagnosis, from a patient treated with antithyroid drugs. These receptors originate from a female donor with Graves disease.

Ten or more counts support this clonotype. The genes are TRBV27 and TRBJ1-4, with no clear D. CDR1 is MNHEY and CDR2 is SMNVEV in the germline V gene (reference sequence). With 6 bases removed from V and 0 bases from J, the gap between germline ends came to 11 bases. The CDR3 runs to 15 residues. The CDR3 DNA follows: TGTGCCAGCAGACGCTCGGGAACAACTAATGAAAAACTGTTTTTT. The encoded protein is CASRRSGTTNEKLFF. Based on the CDR3 plus reference TRBV27 and TRBJ1-4, the full variable domain is EAQVTQNPRYLITVTGKKLTVTCSQNMNHEYMSWYRQDPGLGLRQIYYSMNVEVTDKGDVPEGYKVSRKEKRNFPLILESPSPNQTSLYFCASRRSGTTNEKLFFGSGTQLSVL.

This clonotype was picked up many times. J is TRBJ1-6 and V is TRBV30, with D unclear. The CDR3 extends over 11 amino acids. Germline V gives CDR1 GTSNPN, CDR2 SVGIG (reference sequence). V lost 5 bases, J lost 7 bases, and 6 bases lay in between. CDR3 DNA sequence: TGTGCCTGGGAAAAAAATTCACCCCTCCACTTT. It encodes CAWEKNSPLHF.

The rearrangement links TRBV6-5 to TRBJ1-4; D is unclear. Germline CDR1 MNHEY, CDR2 SVGAGI. V gave up 4 bases and J gave up 10 bases, with 7 bases separating them. The CDR3 is made up of 11 amino acids. Here the CDR3 reads CASSFLVKLFF. Here the CDR3 DNA reads TGTGCCAGCAGTTTCCTCGTAAAACTGTTTTTT.

This clonotype came up many times. The junction departs from the called germline gene at one end, perhaps through a read error. The chain recombines TRBV14 with TRBJ1-2, with D possibly being TRBD1 (6 bases). Germline CDR1 reads SGHDN; CDR2 reads FVKESK. CDR3 length: 10 amino acids. CDR3 sequence reads: CASSQRRGSF. CDR3 coding DNA: TGTGCCAGCAGCCAACGCAGGGGTTCCTTC. Together with reference TRBV14 and TRBJ1-2, the CDR3 gives the full variable domain: EAGVTQFPSHSVIEKGQTVTLRCDPISGHDNLYWYRRVMGKEIKFLLHFVKESKQDESGMPNNRFLAERTGGTYSTLKVQPAELEDSGVYFCASSQRRGSFGSGTRLTVV.

Many counts were recorded for this clonotype. The junction departs from germline at one end; a sequencing error may be responsible. The chain carries TRBV11-3 and TRBJ2-1; perhaps TRBD2 as D (5 bases). CDR1 is SGHNT, CDR2 YENEEA, per germline. CDR3 length: 16 residues. The DNA for the CDR3 is TGTGCCAGCAGCTTAGCCCTGGGGAGCTCCAACAATGAGCAGTTCTTC. It specifies CASSLALGSSNNEQFF.

The rearrangement joins TRBV2 to TRBJ1-3, with no clear D. The germline gives CDR1 SNHLY, CDR2 FYNNEI. CDR3 length: 12 residues. Trimming stripped 4 bases from V and 3 bases from J, with 4 bases between. The CDR3 reads CASSGVGNTIYF. Here the CDR3 DNA reads TGTGCCAGCAGTGGTGTTGGAAACACCATATATTTT.

This clonotype was counted ten times or more. The rearrangement links TRBV20-1 to TRBJ2-5; 9 bases line up with TRBD1. CDR3 length equals 16 residues. Germline V gene lookup returns CDR1 DFQATT and CDR2 SNEGSKA (reference sequence). V lost 4 bases, J lost 1 base, and 10 bases stayed unmatched. The CDR3 loop is CSAIRDRAVFQETQYF. Here the CDR3 DNA reads TGCAGTGCTATCCGGGACAGGGCCGTCTTCCAAGAGACCCAGTACTTC.

This clonotype came up a few times. The rearrangement uses TRBV29-1 and TRBJ1-1, with D uncertain. Germline CDR1 reads SQVTM; CDR2 reads ANQGSEA. The CDR3 extends over 13 amino acids. Trimming removed 2 bases from V and 0 bases from J, with 7 bases in between. The chain's CDR3 is CSVEQFMNTEAFF. The DNA for the CDR3 is TGCAGCGTTGAACAATTCATGAACACTGAAGCTTTCTTT.

Many counts were recorded for this clonotype. This chain links TRBV28 with TRBJ1-4, with TRBD1 identical over 7 bases. Germline loops: CDR1 MDHEN, CDR2 SYDVKM. With V trimmed by 5 bases and J by 3 bases, 12 bases remained unmatched. CDR3 length: 17 amino acids. The CDR3 coding sequence is TGTGCCAGCAGTGTAGGATGGGGGGGACAGTCTAATGAAAAACTGTTTTTT. It encodes CASSVGWGGQSNEKLFF.

The sample holds many counts of this clonotype. V usage is TRBV18 and J usage is TRBJ2-7; D assignment may be TRBD1 or TRBD2 (5 bases each). Germline lookup yields CDR1 KGHSH and CDR2 LQKENI. Trimming pared 1 base from V and 6 bases from J, leaving 13 bases between. The CDR3 has 14 residues. This CDR3 is CASSPREGESEQYF. The CDR3 region has the DNA TGTGCCAGCTCACCACGGGAAGGGGAGAGCGAGCAGTACTTC.

The V call is TRBV27, the J call TRBJ1-1, with TRBD1 matching 11 bases. Germline V gene sequence: CDR1 MNHEY, CDR2 SMNVEV (reference sequence). The CDR3 sequence is 17 residues long. The ends lost 6 bases at V and 0 bases at J; junction bases unmatched: 9. This chain's CDR3 is CASSFRTGGLMNTEAFF. CDR3 bases: TGTGCCAGCAGCTTTCGGACAGGGGGCCTCATGAACACTGAAGCTTTCTTT.

This clonotype occurred a few times. The chain links TRBV12-3 or TRBV12-4 to TRBJ1-1; a weak D match, TRBD1 (6 bases). V was shortened by 5 bases and J by 1 base, with 17 bases between the two germline ends. This CDR3 is 16 amino acids long. CDR3 DNA sequence: TGTGCCAGCAGTCCGGGGACATTGGACAGGAACACTGAAGCTTTCTTT. This gives the protein CASSPGTLDRNTEAFF.

The rearrangement links TRBV2 to TRBJ1-1; TRBD1 might be the D (6 bases). Trimming cost V 5 bases and J 3 bases, with 19 bases left between them. This CDR3 comprises 16 residues. Germline values: CDR1 SNHLY, CDR2 FYNNEI. CDR3 DNA sequence: TGTGCCAGCAGTACGGGGGCTATCCATTCGGACACTGAAGCTTTCTTT. Its translation: CASSTGAIHSDTEAFF. Using reference TRBV2 and TRBJ1-1 for the parts outside the CDR3, the full variable domain is EPEVTQTPSHQVTQMGQEVILRCVPISNHLYFYWYRQILGQKVEFLVSFYNNEISEKSEIFDDQFSVERPDGSNFTLKIRSTKLEDSAMYFCASSTGAIHSDTEAFFGQGTRLTVV.

This clonotype was detected ten times or more. The rearrangement links TRBV6-9 to TRBJ2-7, with 7 bases fitting TRBD1. Germline V gene data show CDR1 as MNHGY and CDR2 as SVAAGI. The CDR3 runs to 13 residues. V shed 4 bases, J shed 5 bases, and the junction held 5 bases outside the gene matches. CDR3 in amino acids: CASSSGGLDEQYF. In DNA, the CDR3 is TGTGCCAGCAGTTCAGGGGGTCTCGACGAGCAGTACTTC.

This clonotype is a singleton in its sample. Being one base from a much bigger clone, this may be a read error. The chain uses TRBV5-4 and TRBJ2-7, with TRBD2 identical over 10 bases. The germline V gene has CDR1 SGHNT and CDR2 YYREEE (reference sequence). This CDR3 region has 16 residues. V was clipped by 0 bases and J by 4 bases; unmatched bases: 7. CDR3 DNA sequence: TGTGCCAGCAGCTTGGGGCTGAGCGGGGGGGCATACGAGCAGTACTTC. This gives the protein CASSLGLSGGAYEQYF.

This clonotype has at least ten counts. The rearrangement links TRBV7-9 to TRBJ2-1; unclear D gene. V shed 5 bases and J shed 8 bases, with 28 bases lying between them. Per germline, CDR1 SEHNR and CDR2 FQNEAQ (reference sequence). This CDR3 is built from 18 residues. The CDR3 DNA sequence: TGTGCCAGCAGCACGTCACCGGGTTTCGCCCCCTCCCGGCATGAGCAGTTCTTC. Its translation is CASSTSPGFAPSRHEQFF.

The V call is TRBV5-1, the J call TRBJ2-7, with D tentatively TRBD2 (6 bases). Deletions cut 7 bases from V and 3 bases from J, with 17 bases between. The CDR3 is 14 amino acids. CDR1 is SGHRS and CDR2 is YFSETQ in the germline V gene. CDR3 sequence: CASGQRESLYEQYF. Written as DNA, the CDR3 is TGCGCCAGCGGCCAACGGGAGTCTCTCTACGAGCAGTACTTC.